Presented here are 14 T cell receptor beta chains from one specimen sequenced in a study of T cells after yellow fever vaccination. TCRdb reanalysed the 5' RACE reads using MiXCR and keeps one entry per CDR3 protein. Here the sample spans a few hundred thousand distinct CDR3 sequences, less than 20% being singletons. The sequencing here drew on PBMCs, taken 5 days after the first yellow fever vaccination. The receptors here all came from a man aged 18 to 29 who received the YFV17D yellow fever vaccine.

The rearrangement uses TRBV21-1 and TRBJ2-3; the DNA was not used to check the table's D call, TRBD1. TRBV21-1 is a known pseudogene. This CDR3 spans 16 amino acids. CDR3 DNA sequence: TGTGCCAGCAGCACGATTCCGGGACAGAGCACAGATACGCAGTATTTT. Its protein is CASSTIPGQSTDTQYF.

The V gene is TRBV6-5, the J gene TRBJ1-6; possibly TRBD1 for D (6 bases). CDR3 length equals 14 residues. Germline V gene lookup returns CDR1 MNHEY and CDR2 SVGAGI. Trimming took 6 bases from V and 10 from J, leaving 16 bases between them. In nucleotides, the CDR3 is TGTGCCAGCAGCTCCACAGGGATATCATCACCCCTCCACTTT. Residues: CASSSTGISSPLHF.

This sequence joins TRBV5-1 and TRBJ1-1, with TRBD1 matching over 10 bases. Losses at the gene ends were 1 base for V and 4 bases for J; bases not matched to a gene: 4. Germline loops: CDR1 SGHRS, CDR2 YFSETQ. This CDR3 has 15 residues. CDR3 nucleotide sequence: TGCGCCAGCAGCTTGTTGGGACAGGGGAGCACTGAAGCTTTCTTT. Protein sequence: CASSLLGQGSTEAFF.

This clonotype was detected only a few times. The chain combines TRBV5-1 with TRBJ2-3, with D possibly TRBD1 on 5 matching bases. CDR1 is SGHRS, CDR2 YFSETQ, per germline. V lost 0 bases and J lost 0, with 8 bases in between. CDR3 length equals 15 residues. CDR3 protein: CASSLDGASTDTQYF. The CDR3 DNA reads as TGCGCCAGCAGCTTGGATGGGGCGAGCACAGATACGCAGTATTTT.

This chain joins TRBV4-3 and TRBJ1-4; 7 bases match TRBD1. The CDR3 covers 15 residues. The germline CDR1 and CDR2 sequences are LGHNA and YSLEER. Unmatched junction bases numbered 8, after V lost 4 bases and J lost 6 bases. In DNA, the CDR3 is TGCGCCAGCAGCCGGAACGACAGGGTGGATGAAAAACTGTTTTTT. Its translation is CASSRNDRVDEKLFF.

This clonotype turned up a few times. The chain is built from TRBV5-8 and TRBJ2-7; D unresolved. The CDR3 runs to 16 residues. CDR1 and CDR2 (germline): SGHTS, YDEGEE. The V gene lost 6 bases and the J gene lost 1 base, with 20 bases spanning the gap. The CDR3: CASNPTVPAYSYEQYF. The CDR3 DNA follows: TGTGCCAGCAATCCTACCGTCCCAGCGTATTCCTACGAGCAGTACTTC.

The chain joins TRBV5-1 to TRBJ1-1; D may be TRBD1 (5 bases). The CDR3 contains 13 residues. CDR1 is SGHRS, CDR2 YFSETQ, per germline. The V gene lost 1 base and the J gene lost 7 bases, with 11 bases spanning the gap. The CDR3 region is CASSLMMGGEAFF. DNA for the CDR3: TGCGCCAGCAGCTTGATGATGGGGGGTGAAGCTTTCTTT.

This clonotype was picked up a small number of times. V gene TRBV11-1 combines with J gene TRBJ2-6, with TRBD1 identical over 10 bases. CDR1 is SGHAT, CDR2 FQDESV, per germline (reference sequence). Trimming cost V 4 bases and J 0 bases; bases outside gene matches: 6. The CDR3 covers 18 residues. In DNA, the CDR3 is TGTGCCAGCAGCTCCCCCGGGACAGGGGACTCTGGGGCCAACGTCCTGACTTTC. This gives the protein CASSSPGTGDSGANVLTF.

This clonotype showed up many times. This chain joins TRBV7-9 and TRBJ2-7; D is possibly TRBD1 (5 bases). V dropped 3 bases and J dropped 3 bases, with 12 bases sitting between them. This CDR3 comprises 14 residues. Germline V gene sequence: CDR1 SEHNR, CDR2 FQNEAQ (reference sequence). CDR3 in amino acids: CASSLQGSHYEQYF. In DNA form, the CDR3 reads TGTGCCAGCAGCTTGCAGGGCAGCCACTACGAGCAGTACTTC.

The V gene is TRBV4-3, the J gene TRBJ1-6; D call uncertain. Trimming stripped 0 bases from V and 7 bases from J, with 10 bases between. Germline-derived CDR1 and CDR2 are LGHNA and YSLEER. The CDR3 loop spans 15 amino acids. The CDR3 here is CASSQEGRTNSPLHF. The DNA of the CDR3 is TGCGCCAGCAGCCAAGAAGGACGGACCAATTCACCCCTCCACTTT.

The chain carries TRBV4-3 and TRBJ1-2; D not resolved. With 2 bases removed from V and 0 bases from J, the gap between germline ends came to 10 bases. CDR3 length equals 15 residues. Per germline, CDR1 LGHNA and CDR2 YSLEER. DNA of the CDR3: TGCGCCAGCAGCCAAAGTCTACAGCCTAACTATGGCTACACCTTC. Amino acid sequence: CASSQSLQPNYGYTF.

The rearrangement links TRBV7-2 to TRBJ2-2; D remains unclear. The CDR3 is made up of 16 amino acids. Per germline, CDR1 SGHTA and CDR2 FQGNSA. Trimming removed 2 bases at V and 4 bases at J, with 14 bases between. The CDR3: CASSLKPGSVTGELFF. CDR3 bases: TGTGCCAGCAGCTTAAAGCCCGGCTCGGTCACCGGGGAGCTGTTTTTT.

The V gene is TRBV12-3 or TRBV12-4, the J gene TRBJ2-3; no clear D. The V gene lost 4 bases and the J gene lost 3 bases, with 8 bases spanning the gap. The CDR3 contains 13 residues. CDR3 amino acids: CASSSRETDTQYF. CDR3 DNA: TGTGCCAGCAGTTCACGAGAGACAGATACGCAGTATTTT.

This clonotype has more than one count but fewer than ten. V and J are TRBV4-1 and TRBJ1-1; D is uncertain. The CDR3 consists of 14 residues. V dropped 7 bases and J dropped 6 bases, with 18 bases sitting between them. Germline values: CDR1 MGHRA, CDR2 YSYEKL. CDR3 nucleotide sequence: TGCGCCAGCAAAAACATATTGGCCCTACCTGAAGCTTTCTTT. Its protein product is CASKNILALPEAFF.